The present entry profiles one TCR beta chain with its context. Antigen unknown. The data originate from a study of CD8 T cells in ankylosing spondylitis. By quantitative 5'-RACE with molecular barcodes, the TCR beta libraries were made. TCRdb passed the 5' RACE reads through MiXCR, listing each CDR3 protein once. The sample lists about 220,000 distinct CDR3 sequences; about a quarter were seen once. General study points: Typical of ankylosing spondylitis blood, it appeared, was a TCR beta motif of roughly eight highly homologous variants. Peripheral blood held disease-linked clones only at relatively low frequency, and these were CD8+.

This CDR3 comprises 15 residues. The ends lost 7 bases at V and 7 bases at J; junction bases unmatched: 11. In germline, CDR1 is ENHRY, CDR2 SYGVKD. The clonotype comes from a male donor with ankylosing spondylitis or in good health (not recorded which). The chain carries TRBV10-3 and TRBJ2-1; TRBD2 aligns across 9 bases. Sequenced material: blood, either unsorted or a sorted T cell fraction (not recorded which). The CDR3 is CAIKDPGLARNEQFF. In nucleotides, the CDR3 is TGTGCCATCAAAGACCCGGGACTAGCACGGAATGAGCAGTTCTTC.